The sequence of this TCR beta chain was determined in a study of graft-versus-host responses after intestinal transplantation. Germline V lookup: CDR1 SGHRS, CDR2 YFSETQ. The CDR3 is 15 residues long. Trimming took off 4 bases at V and 2 bases at J, with 16 bases between the two ends. For this clone: The antigen remains undetermined.

Study-level points and caveats: Declines in HvG clones occurring early post-transplant were associated with peak circulating GvH clone levels.

Assay: immunoSEQ multiplex PCR; the TCRdb copy retains only in-frame clones and omits some. The table lists roughly 110,000 clones, about 92% of them singletons, with about 0.25% in the top ten. The clonotype originates from a human donor who was the organ donor for an intestinal transplant. V usage is TRBV5-1 and J usage is TRBJ2-7; tentative D call: TRBD2 (5 bases). Sequenced material: unstimulated CD4+ T cells sorted from spleen or lymph node cells, taken before transplant. The CDR3 DNA reads as TGCGCCAGCAGCAACAGACTTCTGGAGGCCTACGAGCAGTACTTC. Protein: CASSNRLLEAYEQYF.